Listed below are T cell receptor beta chains from one sample, sequenced in a study of response to subunit inactivated influenza vaccine. Each CDR3 protein is one row after TCRdb ran MiXCR on the RT-PCR reads. Here the sample spans more than 450,000 distinct CDR3 sequences, approximately 10% being singletons. Another study also made use of these data, one on T cells expressing NK-cell markers.

The input for sequencing was PBMCs from blood, taken on the day of vaccination. All receptors derive from a man aged 45-65 years who received an inactivated influenza vaccine. CDR3s include the opening cysteine and the closing phenylalanine or tryptophan. Each record gives: CDR3 DNA, CDR3 protein, clone size, V gene, D gene, J gene. A D gene is named only where the DNA matches it firmly. Clone size is not always given. Where it is, it says once, few, many or a class for expanded clones.

TGTGCCAGCAGCTCAGCGGGAAGCTCCTACAATGAGCAGTTCTTC,CASSSAGSSYNEQFF,NA,TRBV7-8,TRBD2,TRBJ2-1
TGCAGTGCCGAGGAACACGGGGAGCTGTTTTTT,CSAEEHGELFF,few,TRBV20-1,NA,TRBJ2-2
TGTGCCAGCAGGATGGGACTAGGAGAGCAGTTCTTC,CASRMGLGEQFF,few,TRBV28,TRBD2,TRBJ2-1
TGTGCCAGCAGCTTCAGAGGACTAGCGGGAGGAAACCACGAGCAGTACTTC,CASSFRGLAGGNHEQYF,few,TRBV7-2,TRBD2,TRBJ2-7
TGCAGTGCTAGAGATCTAGCGGGGGCCCGGGAGACCCAGTACTTC,CSARDLAGARETQYF,few,TRBV20-1,TRBD2,TRBJ2-5
TGTGCCAGCAGCAACCCCTCTAGCGGGAGACCCACCTACGAGCAGTACTTC,CASSNPSSGRPTYEQYF,NA,TRBV25-1,TRBD2,TRBJ2-7
TGTGCCAGCAGCCCACCGGGACAGACGCCACCCCTCCACTTT,CASSPPGQTPPLHF,few,TRBV3-1,TRBD1,TRBJ1-6
TGTGCCAGCAGCTCCCTCCAGCGGGAGGGAGGAAATGAGCAGTTCTTC,CASSSLQREGGNEQFF,many,TRBV7-9,TRBD2,TRBJ2-1
TGTGCCAGCAGCTCTACAGGGGGGATTCGGAATGAGCAGTTCTTC,CASSSTGGIRNEQFF,NA,TRBV5-6,TRBD1,TRBJ2-1
TGTGCCAGCAGCCCAGAGAGGGTTTTGGGAGATACGCAGTATTTT,CASSPERVLGDTQYF,many,TRBV3-1,NA,TRBJ2-3
TGCGCCAGCAGCTTGGACGGGGCTCGGGAAAACATTCAGTACTTC,CASSLDGARENIQYF,few,TRBV5-1,NA,TRBJ2-4
TGTGCCAGCAGTCAATCCAGACAGGGGGCAGGGGATCAGCCCCAGCATTTT,CASSQSRQGAGDQPQHF,few,TRBV6-1,TRBD1,TRBJ1-5
TGCGCCAGCAGCCAAGGTATTTGGAGTCTCACAGATACGCAGTATTTT,CASSQGIWSLTDTQYF,few,TRBV4-3,NA,TRBJ2-3
TGTGCCAGCTCACCGGTACAAGAATTAACTAGCTACGAGCAGTACTTC,CASSPVQELTSYEQYF,few,TRBV18,NA,TRBJ2-7
TGTGCCAGCAGCTCGGACGTTTCCACAGATACGCAGTATTTT,CASSSDVSTDTQYF,few,TRBV5-5,NA,TRBJ2-3
TGTGCCAGCAGCTTAGTTAGCGGGTCTCGCCTGGGCTCCTACAATGAGCAGTTCTTC,CASSLVSGSRLGSYNEQFF,few,TRBV11-2,TRBD2,TRBJ2-1
TGTGCCAGCAGCCAAATTTCCATGAACACTGAAGCTTTCTTT,CASSQISMNTEAFF,few,TRBV3-1,NA,TRBJ1-1
TGTGCCAGCAGCCGTCGGACGTTCTCTGGAAACACCATATATTTT,CASSRRTFSGNTIYF,few,TRBV7-2,NA,TRBJ1-3
TGTGCCATCAGTGTAGAAAGAGGGGATGGCACAGATACGCAGTATTTT,CAISVERGDGTDTQYF,few,TRBV10-3,NA,TRBJ2-3
TGCGCCAGCAGCCAAGATATGGTCACCTCTTTGAACACTGAAGCTTTCTTT,CASSQDMVTSLNTEAFF,NA,TRBV4-1,NA,TRBJ1-1
TGCAGTGCTAGTAGGACTAGCGGGACCAATGAGCAGTTCTTC,CSASRTSGTNEQFF,many,TRBV20-1,TRBD2,TRBJ2-1
TGCAGTGCTAGAGGCCCGAGGACAGGGTTGAACACTGAAGCTTTCTTT,CSARGPRTGLNTEAFF,few,TRBV20-1,TRBD1,TRBJ1-1
TGTGCCAGCTCACCACCGAGGGCGGGAGTGCGAATTGAGCAGTTCTTC,CASSPPRAGVRIEQFF,NA,TRBV18,TRBD2,TRBJ2-1
TGTGCCAGCAGCAGTACAGGGGGTAGGGAGACCCAGTACTTC,CASSSTGGRETQYF,few,TRBV7-2,TRBD1,TRBJ2-5
TGCGCCAGCAGCCAACAGGGACAGGGGGTCTACGAGCAGTACTTC,CASSQQGQGVYEQYF,NA,TRBV4-3,TRBD1,TRBJ2-7
TGTGCCAGCAGCGTAGGTCTCACATCGAACACCGGGGAGCTGTTTTTT,CASSVGLTSNTGELFF,few,TRBV9,NA,TRBJ2-2
TGTGCCAGTAGTATGGGGGGGACAGGCATCTACGAGCAGTACTTC,CASSMGGTGIYEQYF,NA,TRBV19,NA,TRBJ2-7
TGTGCCAGCACTCCTATGGGGGGACAAATCTCTGGGGCCAACGTCCTGACTTTC,CASTPMGGQISGANVLTF,few,TRBV27,NA,TRBJ2-6
TGTGCCAGCAGTTCCTTAGCGGGGGGGCTCTCCGAGCAGTACTTC,CASSSLAGGLSEQYF,NA,TRBV6-5,TRBD2,TRBJ2-7
TGCAGCGCCCCGGGTAGCTTGGGGGAGACCCAGTACTTC,CSAPGSLGETQYF,few,TRBV29-1,NA,TRBJ2-5
TGCAGTGCTAGTAAGCGGGGGGACTACAATGAGCAGTTCTTC,CSASKRGDYNEQFF,NA,TRBV20-1,TRBD2,TRBJ2-1
TGTGCCACCAGCAGAGATCTTCGTCCAGGGTCAGAAGAGACCCAGTACTTC,CATSRDLRPGSEETQYF,few,TRBV15,NA,TRBJ2-5
TGTGCCAGCAGCTTACCCTCACAGGGAGCGTATACCTACGAGCAGTACTTC,CASSLPSQGAYTYEQYF,few,TRBV7-2,NA,TRBJ2-7
TGCAGCGTTGAAGAAGCCCCATTAATAGGTGGCTACACCTTC,CSVEEAPLIGGYTF,NA,TRBV29-1,NA,TRBJ1-2
TGTGCCAGCAGCTTAGACCCCCTAGCGGGAGCATTTGAGCAGTTCTTC,CASSLDPLAGAFEQFF,many,TRBV7-2,TRBD2,TRBJ2-1
TGTGCCAGCGCAGACAGGGGTACCGGGGAGCTGTTTTTT,CASADRGTGELFF,NA,TRBV5-6,TRBD1,TRBJ2-2
TGTGCCAGCAGCCCAGTGAGGGTGGGAGTCCACGAGCAGTACTTC,CASSPVRVGVHEQYF,NA,TRBV14,NA,TRBJ2-7